The clone carrying this T cell receptor beta chain was recorded at least ten times. The V gene's germline CDR1 is LGHDT and CDR2 YNNKEL (reference sequence). V lost 0 bases to trimming and J lost 3 bases, with 8 bases between them. CDR3 size: 15 residues. The entry originates in a study of neurological immune-mediated disorders. TCRdb processed the 5' RACE reads anew with MiXCR; each CDR3 protein has one entry. The sample holds tens of thousands of distinct CDR3 sequences; over 9% are singletons and the top ten take about 1.8%. Preparation of the unsorted libraries drew on 2 million PBMCs stored at -80 C.

The chain has TRBV3-1 and TRBJ1-4; D ambiguous. This clonotype was sampled from a man aged 40-49 years in good health. Sequencing was performed on PBMCs. The CDR3 protein is CASSQDPVPNEKLFF. The CDR3 nucleotides read TGTGCCAGCAGCCAAGATCCTGTCCCTAATGAAAAACTGTTTTTT.